These T cell receptor beta chains were read from a single sample in a study of shared clonotypes between healthy human individuals. Assay used: immunoSEQ multiplex PCR; TCRdb lists only in-frame clones, some missing. The repertoire holds around 1,900,000 clones, with 93% as singletons. Material: naive CD8+ T cells from PBMCs. The receptor source for this set is a man younger than 30 in good health. Some clones in this sample may be carry-over from other donors' samples. Each CDR3 is given with its conserved first and last residue. A D gene is named only where the DNA matches it firmly. Only part of the rows carry a size: once, few, many, or a class if the clone is expanded.

TRBJ2-2,.,TRBV28,.,CASSLRAPDTGELFF,TGTGCCAGCAGTTTACGAGCGCCGGACACCGGGGAGCTGTTTTTT
TRBJ2-1,.,TRBV4-1,.,CASSQVAQGIDEQFF,TGCGCCAGCAGCCAGGTAGCCCAGGGGATTGATGAGCAGTTCTTC
TRBJ1-5,.,TRBV13,.,CASSLSRGWGQQHF,TGTGCCAGCAGCTTAAGCAGGGGTTGGGGGCAACAGCATTTT
TRBJ2-3,.,TRBV9,once,CASSVGGRSPDTQYF,TGTGCCAGCAGCGTTGGGGGAAGGTCGCCAGATACGCAGTATTTT
TRBJ2-7,.,TRBV2,.,CARGGELGYEQYF,TGTGCCAGGGGGGGAGAACTAGGCTACGAGCAGTACTTC
TRBJ2-7,TRBD2,TRBV7-3,few,CASSLRLAGNYEQYF,TGTGCCAGCAGCTTAAGGCTAGCGGGGAACTACGAGCAGTACTTC
TRBJ2-2,TRBD1,TRBV27,.,CASSIQGASGELFF,TGTGCCAGCAGTATACAGGGGGCTAGCGGGGAGCTGTTTTTT
TRBJ1-2,.,TRBV7-9,.,CASSDSLRGNYGYTF,TGTGCCAGCAGCGACTCACTACGGGGTAACTATGGCTACACCTTC
TRBJ2-5,.,TRBV6-5,.,CASSTRRGTQYF,TGTGCCAGCAGTACTAGGAGGGGGACCCAGTACTTC
TRBJ2-3,.,TRBV7-9,.,CASSLVQNSEGQYF,TGTGCCAGCAGCTTAGTACAAAACTCGGAGGGGCAGTATTTT
TRBJ2-3,.,TRBV5-6,.,CASSLEWDPHGNTQYF,TGTGCCAGCAGCTTGGAATGGGACCCTCACGGGAATACGCAGTATTTT
TRBJ2-7,.,TRBV2,.,CASTSRAYEQYF,TGTGCCAGCACTTCGAGGGCCTACGAGCAGTACTTC
TRBJ2-7,TRBD2,TRBV7-2,.,CASSLDSGTSGRGEQYF,TGTGCCAGCAGCCTGGACAGCGGGACTAGCGGGAGGGGTGAGCAGTACTTC
TRBJ2-7,.,TRBV27,.,CASSTETRYEQYF,TGTGCCAGCAGCACAGAGACACGTTACGAGCAGTACTTC
TRBJ2-2,.,TRBV5-1,.,CASSLVQGGGTGELFF,TGCGCCAGCAGCTTGGTTCAGGGGGGCGGCACCGGGGAGCTGTTTTTT
TRBJ2-2,.,TRBV6-6,.,CASSYTGPGELFF,TGTGCCAGCAGTTACACAGGGCCCGGGGAGCTGTTTTTT
TRBJ2-1,.,TRBV27,.,CASSPQGGEQFF,TGTGCCAGCAGTCCCCAAGGGGGTGAGCAGTTCTTC
TRBJ2-1,.,TRBV4-2,once,CASSQDAGQGKGNEQFF,TGTGCCAGCAGCCAAGACGCGGGGCAGGGGAAAGGCAATGAGCAGTTCTTC
TRBJ2-1,TRBD2,TRBV9,.,CASSGLAGRFLGEQFF,TGTGCCAGCAGCGGCCTAGCGGGCCGGTTCCTTGGTGAGCAGTTCTTC
TRBJ2-7,TRBD2,TRBV10-1,.,CASTKTSSTYEQYF,TGCGCCAGCACCAAGACTAGCAGTACCTACGAGCAGTACTTC
TRBJ1-4,.,TRBV7-9,.,CASRPGTNEKLFF,TGTGCCAGCAGGCCCGGGACAAATGAAAAACTGTTTTTT
TRBJ1-3,.,TRBV28,.,CASSLFRRAGMNTIYF,TGTGCCAGCAGTTTATTTAGGAGGGCAGGGATGAACACCATATATTTT
TRBJ1-2,.,TRBV6-5,once,CASSAGAFYGYTF,TGTGCCAGCAGTGCAGGGGCTTTCTATGGCTACACCTTC
TRBJ1-2,.,TRBV29-1,.,CSVRKGTGYTF,TGCAGCGTTCGTAAGGGTACGGGCTACACCTTC
TRBJ2-7,.,TRBV5-8,.,CASSSERISYEQYF,TGTGCCAGCAGCTCGGAGAGGATTTCCTACGAGCAGTACTTC
TRBJ1-5,.,TRBV19,.,CASSISGKSNQPQHF,TGTGCCAGTAGTATATCAGGGAAGAGCAATCAGCCCCAGCATTTT
TRBJ1-2,.,TRBV7-9,.,CASRAQGNSYTF,TGTGCCAGCCGAGCCCAGGGTAATAGCTACACCTTC
TRBJ2-4,.,TRBV19,.,CASSIADSTLAKNIQYF,TGTGCCAGTAGTATTGCTGACAGCACTCTAGCCAAAAACATTCAGTACTTC
TRBJ1-1,.,TRBV6-6,.,CASHTLGNTEAFF,TGTGCCAGCCATACCTTAGGGAACACTGAAGCTTTCTTT
TRBJ2-3,.,TRBV7-8,.,CASSFPGAFTDTQYF,TGTGCCAGCAGCTTCCCGGGAGCATTCACAGATACGCAGTATTTT
TRBJ1-2,.,TRBV2,.,CAPRGGAGYTF,TGTGCCCCTCGGGGAGGGGCTGGCTACACCTTC
TRBJ2-2,.,TRBV4-1,.,CASSPRGGTGNTGELFF,TGCGCCAGCAGCCCCCGTGGGGGGACGGGGAACACCGGGGAGCTGTTTTTT
TRBJ2-7,TRBD1,TRBV27,.,CASGDRAYEQYF,TGTGCCAGCGGGGACAGGGCTTACGAGCAGTACTTC
TRBJ2-5,.,TRBV11-1,.,CASSSPGPWRETQYF,TGTGCCAGCAGCTCTCCCGGGCCATGGAGAGAGACCCAGTACTTC
TRBJ2-7,TRBD2,TRBV11-2,.,CASRAGRWPYEQYF,TGTGCCAGCAGAGCGGGACGGTGGCCCTACGAGCAGTACTTC